This TCR beta chain was obtained from a study of graft-versus-host responses after intestinal transplantation. Study details: Once they had received anti-thymocyte globulin induction, all recipients took tacrolimus and steroids for about 3 years.

CDR1 and CDR2 from the germline V gene are SGHVS and FQNEAQ. CDR3 length: 12 residues. J lost 4 bases, V lost 10 bases, and 5 bases had no gene match. Points on this clone: Its antigen is as yet unknown.

Study-level results: Across patients carrying graft-donor T cell macrochimerism, allografts held high graft-versus-host to host-versus-graft clonal ratios.

Some clones are missing from TCRdb's copy, which holds only in-frame ones; the method was immunoSEQ multiplex PCR. Of about 88,000 clones listed, about nine tenths are singletons. The TCR sequence derives from a human donor who received an intestinal transplant. The material sequenced was unstimulated CD4+ T cells sorted from spleen or lymph node cells, taken before intestinal transplant. The rearrangement joins TRBV7-8 to TRBJ2-5; 8 nucleotides align to TRBD2. CDR3 protein: CATGGAGETQYF. CDR3 in DNA: TGTGCCACCGGGGGGGCCGGAGAGACCCAGTACTTC.